This T cell receptor beta chain was identified in a study of blood T cell repertoires in COVID-19. About this clone: The sample contains more than one DNA sequence encoding this CDR3.

Clones were read by immunoSEQ multiplex PCR, and TCRdb kept only the in-frame ones, dropping some. The sample lists some 300,000 clones, nearly 90% seen once, with around 0.96% in the top ten. From germline, CDR1 is SGHRS and CDR2 YFSETQ. The CDR3 loop spans 15 amino acids. Trimming cost V 0 bases and J 4 bases, with 13 bases left between them. This sequence joins TRBV5-1 and TRBJ1-1; perhaps TRBD1 as D (5 bases). The sample consisted of peripheral blood. The sequence derives from a woman aged 35 to 49 with COVID-19, enrolled during active disease. CDR3 in amino acids: CASSLEGGRGTEAFF. The CDR3 DNA follows: TGCGCCAGCAGCTTGGAGGGAGGGAGGGGCACTGAAGCTTTCTTT.